This TCR beta chain was retrieved from a study of blood T cells in healthy people across ages. The study's findings and limits: With unsorted PBMCs, a conclusive comparison of naive versus antigen-experienced cells was not possible. Older individuals had lower TCR beta diversity per million T cells (the decline was roughly linear).

A remark on this clonotype: Its specificity is not known.

The germline CDR1 and CDR2 sequences are SGHRS and YFSETQ. The CDR3 is made up of 18 amino acids. V dropped 2 bases and J dropped 1; count of bases not matched to a gene: 8. The authors ran a second PCR of about 6 to 11 cycles using a sample-barcoded 5' primer and a J-beta primer mix. TCRdb processed the 5' RACE reads anew with MiXCR; each CDR3 protein has one entry. The sample holds 1 million to 1.2 million distinct CDR3 sequences, 35% to 40% seen once. The chain carries TRBV5-1 and TRBJ2-2; 10 bases are a match to TRBD2. This receptor was obtained from a man aged 18 to 30 in good health. Sequencing was carried out using blood. The CDR3 spells CASSFLGSGGLNTGELFF. The CDR3 bases are TGCGCCAGCAGCTTCTTGGGTAGCGGGGGGCTGAACACCGGGGAGCTGTTTTTT.